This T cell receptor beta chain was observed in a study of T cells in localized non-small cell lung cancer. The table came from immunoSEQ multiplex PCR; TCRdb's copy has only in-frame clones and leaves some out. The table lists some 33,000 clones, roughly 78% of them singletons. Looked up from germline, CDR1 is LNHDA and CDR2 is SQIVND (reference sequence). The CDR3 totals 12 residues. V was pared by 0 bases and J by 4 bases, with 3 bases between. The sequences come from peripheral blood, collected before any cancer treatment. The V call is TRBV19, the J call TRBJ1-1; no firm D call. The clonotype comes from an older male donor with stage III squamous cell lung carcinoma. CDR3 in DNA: TGTGCCAGTAGTATAGAGAGCACTGAAGCTTTCTTT. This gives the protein CASSIESTEAFF.